The 29 T cell receptor beta chains below were found in one sample sequenced in a study of vaccination and CD4 T cells after COVID-19. One entry per CDR3 protein results from TCRdb running MiXCR on the PCR reads. The sample has about 18,000 distinct CDR3 sequences, 55% to 65% seen once. Sequences were derived from CD4+ T cells from blood, sampled before SARS-CoV-2 vaccination. These receptors all come from a human donor who had recovered from COVID-19.

This clonotype appeared a few times. V gene TRBV6-2 or TRBV6-3 combines with J gene TRBJ2-7, with D unclear. The germline V gene encodes CDR1 MNHEY and CDR2 SVGEGT. Trimming removed 5 bases at V and 0 bases at J, with 5 bases between. The CDR3 runs to 12 residues. The CDR3 spells CASSASSYEQYF. Written as DNA, the CDR3 is TGTGCCAGCAGTGCCAGCTCCTACGAGCAGTACTTC.

The gene calls are TRBV28 and TRBJ1-2; D may be TRBD1 (6 bases). Germline assignment: CDR1 MDHEN and CDR2 SYDVKM. The CDR3 runs to 13 residues. Deletions cut 3 bases from V and 6 bases from J, with 11 bases between. The CDR3 region has the DNA TGTGCCAGCAGTTTGGTTGGGGGCGATGGCTACACCTTC. Amino acid sequence: CASSLVGGDGYTF.

The V gene is TRBV6-1, the J gene TRBJ2-1; D call uncertain. Looked up from germline, CDR1 is MNHNS and CDR2 is SASEGT. The ends were cut back, 7 bases at V and 9 bases at J, with 16 bases in the middle. CDR3 length: 13 residues. CDR3 region: CASNKPQAVEQFF. The CDR3 bases are TGTGCCAGCAACAAACCCCAGGCGGTTGAGCAGTTCTTC.

V usage is TRBV6-1 and J usage is TRBJ1-1, with 7 bases that match TRBD1. This CDR3 comprises 15 residues. Germline-derived CDR1 and CDR2 are MNHNS and SASEGT. Losses at the gene ends were 5 bases for V and 4 bases for J; bases not matched to a gene: 10. The CDR3 reads CASSPTGIESTEAFF. For the CDR3, the DNA is TGTGCCAGCAGTCCGACAGGGATTGAGAGCACTGAAGCTTTCTTT.

The rearrangement links TRBV7-2 to TRBJ1-5; no firm D call. V lost 2 bases to trimming and J lost 5 bases, with 7 bases between them. CDR3 length: 13 residues. Germline assignment: CDR1 SGHTA and CDR2 FQGNSA. The CDR3 bases are TGTGCCAGCAGCTTAACACCAGATCAGCCCCAGCATTTT. It translates to CASSLTPDQPQHF.

The rearrangement joins TRBV24-1 to TRBJ2-3; TRBD2 might be the D (6 bases). CDR1 and CDR2 from the germline V gene are KGHDR and SFDVKD. The CDR3 is 15 amino acids. Trimming left V 4 bases short and J 3 bases short, with 13 bases between. CDR3: CATSEAGMVTDTQYF. The DNA of the CDR3 is TGTGCCACCAGTGAGGCGGGAATGGTAACAGATACGCAGTATTTT.

This clonotype showed up just a few times. The chain is built from TRBV27 and TRBJ2-7, with TRBD1 identical over 9 bases. Germline V lookup: CDR1 MNHEY, CDR2 SMNVEV (reference sequence). The CDR3 runs to 13 residues. V shed 4 bases, J shed 7 bases, and the junction held 5 bases outside the gene matches. This CDR3 is CASSSWDRDEQYF. Written as DNA, the CDR3 is TGTGCCAGCAGTTCCTGGGACAGGGATGAGCAGTACTTC.

The V and J genes are TRBV7-3 and TRBJ2-5, with TRBD2 as a possible D gene (5 bases). V lost 5 bases, J lost 4 bases, and 11 bases lay in between. This CDR3 spans 13 amino acids. Looked up from germline, CDR1 is SGHTA and CDR2 is FQGTGA. CDR3 sequence (DNA): TGTGCCAGCAGCGCCGGACTGAGAGAGACCCAGTACTTC. This gives the protein CASSAGLRETQYF. Drawing the rest from reference TRBV7-3 and TRBJ2-5, the complete variable domain is GAGVSQTPSNKVTEKGKYVELRCDPISGHTALYWYRQSLGQGPEFLIYFQGTGAADDSGLPNDRFFAVRPEGSVSTLKIQRTERGDSAVYLCASSAGLRETQYFGPGTRLLVL.

This clonotype was observed once. The V call is TRBV29-1, the J call TRBJ1-1, with D possibly TRBD1 on 5 matching bases. The CDR3 sequence is 13 residues long. CDR1 and CDR2 from the germline V gene are SQVTM and ANQGSEA. V lost 6 bases to trimming and J lost 1 base, with 12 bases between them. CDR3 bases: TGCAGCGTCACCTCGACAGCGAACACTGAAGCTTTCTTT. Protein: CSVTSTANTEAFF.

This clonotype was found a few times. This chain connects TRBV15 to TRBJ1-5; D ambiguous. Deletions cut 5 bases from V and 0 bases from J, with 5 bases between. Germline V CDR1 and CDR2: LNHNV, YYDKDF (reference sequence). CDR3 length equals 13 residues. The CDR3: CATSATSNQPQHF. The CDR3 nucleotides read TGTGCCACCAGCGCGACTAGCAATCAGCCCCAGCATTTT.

This rearrangement joins TRBV27 to TRBJ2-1; TRBD1 matches 12 bases. The V and J ends lost 4 bases and 10 bases, in that order; junction bases with no gene match: 8. In germline, CDR1 is MNHEY, CDR2 SMNVEV (reference sequence). There are 15 residues in the CDR3. CDR3 loop: CASSSPGQGAWEQFF. The CDR3 DNA follows: TGTGCCAGCAGTTCTCCGGGACAGGGGGCCTGGGAGCAGTTCTTC.

The CDR3 sequence: CAWSAWRLRSGDYGYTF. For the CDR3, the DNA is TGTGCCTGGAGTGCGTGGCGTCTGAGGTCCGGGGACTATGGCTACACCTTC. The chain carries TRBV30 and TRBJ1-2; no clear D. Germline V gene lookup returns CDR1 GTSNPN and CDR2 SVGIG (reference sequence). Trimming cost V 1 base and J 3 bases, with 21 bases left between them. This CDR3 spans 17 amino acids.

The chain couples TRBV7-3 to TRBJ2-2, with 13 bases aligning to TRBD2. Germline trimming cut 5 bases from V and 0 bases from J; bases unmatched to any gene: 6. Germline V gives CDR1 SGHTA, CDR2 FQGTGA. The CDR3 has 18 amino acids. The CDR3 sequence: CASSPGLAGPANTGELFF. The DNA for the CDR3 is TGTGCCAGCAGCCCGGGACTAGCGGGACCAGCGAACACCGGGGAGCTGTTTTTT.

This chain links TRBV24-1 with TRBJ2-1; 7 bases map to TRBD1. The CDR3 consists of 14 residues. Looked up from germline, CDR1 is KGHDR and CDR2 is SFDVKD. V dropped 4 bases and J dropped 6; count of bases not matched to a gene: 5. The DNA of the CDR3 is TGTGCCACCAGTGAACTTGACAGGGCCAATGAGCAGTTCTTC. Amino acid sequence: CATSELDRANEQFF.

The J gene is TRBJ2-3, the V gene TRBV20-1; D is possibly TRBD2 (5 bases). The CDR3 is made up of 14 amino acids. Germline values: CDR1 DFQATT, CDR2 SNEGSKA (reference sequence). The ends were cut back, 0 bases at V and 1 base at J, with 8 bases in the middle. CDR3 in DNA: TGCAGTGCTAGAGACCTTAGCGGCACAGATACGCAGTATTTT. This encodes CSARDLSGTDTQYF.

This clonotype appeared a few times. The gene calls are TRBV28 and TRBJ2-6; a weak D match, TRBD1 (6 bases). This CDR3 has 18 residues. CDR1 is MDHEN and CDR2 is SYDVKM in the germline V gene. V gave up 6 bases and J gave up 0 bases, with 18 bases separating them. The CDR3 protein is CASRTGGQFSSGANVLTF. The CDR3 nucleotides are TGTGCCAGCAGAACCGGAGGACAGTTTTCCTCTGGGGCCAACGTCCTGACTTTC.

This clonotype was picked up a small number of times. This chain uses TRBV7-2 with TRBJ2-2; the D is unclear. This CDR3 is built from 14 residues. The germline V gene encodes CDR1 SGHTA and CDR2 FQGNSA. V was trimmed by 3 bases and J by 2 bases, leaving 7 bases between them. The chain's CDR3 is CASSLRTNTGELFF. Here the CDR3 DNA reads TGTGCCAGCAGCTTGAGGACCAACACCGGGGAGCTGTTTTTT.

This clonotype has only a few counts. The chain has TRBV20-1 and TRBJ2-2, with TRBD2 matching 12 bases. The J segment lost 6 bases and the V segment lost 5 bases, leaving 4 bases of the junction unmatched. The CDR3 has 14 residues. CDR1 is DFQATT and CDR2 is SNEGSKA in the germline V gene (reference sequence). CDR3 sequence: CSAGGLAGSGELFF. CDR3 DNA sequence: TGCAGTGCTGGAGGACTAGCGGGATCCGGGGAGCTGTTTTTT.

CDR3 in amino acids: CAISDRAYEQYF. CDR3 nucleotide sequence: TGTGCCATCAGCGACAGGGCCTACGAGCAGTACTTC. This rearrangement joins TRBV10-3 to TRBJ2-7, with 7 bases fitting TRBD1. Unmatched junction bases numbered 1, after V lost 6 bases and J lost 2 bases. The CDR3 contains 12 residues. Per the germline V gene, CDR1 is ENHRY and CDR2 is SYGVKD.

V usage is TRBV6-5 and J usage is TRBJ1-1; TRBD1 aligns across 7 bases. V lost 0 bases to trimming and J lost 3 bases; unmatched junction nucleotides: 4. The CDR3 loop spans 15 amino acids. The germline gives CDR1 MNHEY, CDR2 SVGAGI. The CDR3 bases are TGTGCCAGCAGTTACTCGGGACAGATACACACTGAAGCTTTCTTT. Protein: CASSYSGQIHTEAFF.

In its sample, this clonotype was seen once. The V and J genes are TRBV2 and TRBJ2-7, with D uncertain. The CDR3 is 13 amino acids. The germline V gene has CDR1 SNHLY and CDR2 FYNNEI. Between the trimmed V and J ends, which lost 4 bases and 4 bases, there was a span of 11 bases. The CDR3 bases are TGTGCCAGCAGTGCTGTGGTCGCATACGAGCAGTACTTC. Protein sequence: CASSAVVAYEQYF.

This clonotype was seen a few times. The V and J genes are TRBV20-1 and TRBJ2-7; unclear D gene. This CDR3 has 14 amino acids. The V and J ends lost 3 bases and 3 bases respectively, with 15 bases between them. Per the germline V gene, CDR1 is DFQATT and CDR2 is SNEGSKA (reference sequence). The CDR3 loop is CSASSGLSHYEQYF. The CDR3 DNA is TGCAGTGCTAGTTCAGGTCTATCCCACTACGAGCAGTACTTC.

This clonotype was counted only a few times. This chain connects TRBV20-1 to TRBJ2-3; no firm D call. V gave up 4 bases and J gave up 0 bases, with 11 bases separating them. CDR1 is DFQATT and CDR2 is SNEGSKA in the germline V gene (reference sequence). This CDR3 comprises 14 residues. The CDR3 bases are TGCAGTGCTAACGTCTACGGTAGCACAGATACGCAGTATTTT. Translated: CSANVYGSTDTQYF.

This clonotype appeared a few times. The genes are TRBV20-1 and TRBJ2-7; 9 nucleotides line up with TRBD2. This CDR3 contains 13 residues. Germline CDR1 DFQATT, CDR2 SNEGSKA (reference sequence). The ends lost 6 bases at V and 4 bases at J; junction bases unmatched: 7. The CDR3 DNA is TGCAGTGCCCCGACTAGCGGCGAGTACGAGCAGTACTTC. Residues: CSAPTSGEYEQYF.

The gene calls are TRBV20-1 and TRBJ1-2; tentatively, D is TRBD1 (6 bases). CDR3 length: 12 residues. The germline V and J ends were trimmed by 6 bases and 2 bases, with 10 bases remaining between them. Germline-derived CDR1 and CDR2 are DFQATT and SNEGSKA (reference sequence). In DNA form, the CDR3 reads TGCAGTGCCCGGACAGACAACTATGGCTACACCTTC. It is translated as CSARTDNYGYTF.

This clonotype is a singleton in its sample. This sequence joins TRBV12-3 or TRBV12-4 and TRBJ1-2; tentative D call: TRBD1 (5 bases). The ends were cut back, 6 bases at V and 8 bases at J, with 13 bases in the middle. CDR3 size: 12 residues. The CDR3: CASSWDVRGYTF. For the CDR3, the DNA is TGTGCCAGCAGCTGGGACGTTAGGGGCTACACCTTC.

V gene TRBV24-1 combines with J gene TRBJ1-5; 8 bases map to TRBD1. The CDR3 runs to 16 residues. J lost 5 bases, V lost 7 bases, and 12 bases had no gene match. Germline CDR1 reads KGHDR; CDR2 reads SFDVKD. The CDR3 nucleotides are TGTGCCACCAGCGGTAACAGGGGGGGGAATGATCAGCCCCAGCATTTT. This sequence encodes CATSGNRGGNDQPQHF.

J is TRBJ1-4 and V is TRBV20-1; D might be TRBD1 (5 bases). The CDR3 spans 9 residues. V gave up 6 bases and J gave up 17 bases, with 13 bases separating them. In germline, CDR1 is DFQATT, CDR2 SNEGSKA (reference sequence). The CDR3 region has the DNA TGCAGTGCGGTTCCGGGGCGCTTTTTT. Translating it yields CSAVPGRFF.

As concerns this clonotype: One end of the junction is discordant with germline, which a read error may explain. The J gene is TRBJ2-2, the V gene TRBV7-7, with D perhaps TRBD2 (6 bases). This CDR3 is built from 12 residues. Germline CDR1 and CDR2: SSHAT and FNYEAQ (reference sequence). CDR3 bases: TGTGCTAGCAGCTCGGGAGCCGGGGAGCTGTTTTTT. The encoded protein is CASSSGAGELFF.